Shown below are 28 T cell receptor beta chains from a single sample sequenced in a study of cytomegalovirus exposure and HLA in healthy donors. Vbeta (60) and Jbeta (13) primers were used in the PCR. Data came from immunoSEQ multiplex PCR; TCRdb stores just in-frame clones and leaves some out. The sample yields 130,000 or so clones, around two thirds seen once. Sample: PBMCs. All receptors derive from a male donor in good health and CMV-seronegative.

Only one count was recorded for this clone. The genes are TRBV11-3 and TRBJ2-3; 12 bases line up with TRBD2. Germline CDR1 is SGHNT and CDR2 is YENEEA. The junction had 5 bases not matched to a gene; V was cut back by 5 bases and J by 2 bases. CDR3 length: 16 residues. The CDR3 DNA follows: TGTGCCAGCAGCCACGGACTAGCGGGGATCACAGATACGCAGTATTTT. Its protein product is CASSHGLAGITDTQYF.

This chain connects TRBV19 to TRBJ2-5; 7 bases align to TRBD2. The V segment lost 6 bases and the J segment 3 bases; nucleotides outside the gene matches: 7. This CDR3 is built from 14 residues. Germline assignment: CDR1 LNHDA and CDR2 SQIVND (reference sequence). The CDR3, as DNA: TGTGCCAGTAGATGGGGGGGAATGGAAGAGACCCAGTACTTC. It yields the protein CASRWGGMEETQYF.

This chain connects TRBV7-8 to TRBJ2-3, with D possibly matching TRBD2 (5 bases). V dropped 4 bases and J dropped 0 bases, with 5 bases sitting between them. Germline values: CDR1 SGHVS, CDR2 FQNEAQ. CDR3 length: 13 residues. The CDR3 region is CASSSGSTDTQYF. Written as DNA, the CDR3 is TGTGCCAGCAGCTCGGGGAGCACAGATACGCAGTATTTT.

V gene TRBV29-1 combines with J gene TRBJ1-5, with TRBD1 matching 9 bases. The CDR3 is 14 residues long. Trimming removed 4 bases from V and 3 bases from J; junction bases left unmatched: 4. In germline, CDR1 is SQVTM, CDR2 ANQGSEA. The CDR3 region has the DNA TGCAGCGTTGCGGGGACAGGGACCAATCAGCCCCAGCATTTT. This codes for CSVAGTGTNQPQHF.

This clone was seen just once. The chain carries TRBV6-6 and TRBJ1-1, with TRBD1 as a possible D gene (6 bases). Germline-derived CDR1 and CDR2 are MNHNY and SVGAGI (reference sequence). The CDR3 consists of 16 residues. The V and J ends lost 4 bases and 1 base respectively, with 16 bases between them. DNA for the CDR3: TGTGCCAGCAGTTCGGGGGGCTCATCCCCGAACACTGAAGCTTTCTTT. This sequence encodes CASSSGGSSPNTEAFF.

This clone was counted a few times. The chain uses TRBV5-4 and TRBJ2-3; 10 nucleotides align to TRBD2. The germline gives CDR1 SGHNT, CDR2 YYREEE (reference sequence). With V trimmed by 5 bases and J by 4 bases, 10 bases remained unmatched. CDR3 length: 16 residues. CDR3 residues: CASRRSGGAGPDTQYF. The CDR3 DNA reads as TGTGCCAGCAGAAGGAGCGGGGGGGCCGGGCCAGATACGCAGTATTTT.

This chain joins TRBV11-2 and TRBJ1-1; 7 nucleotides align to TRBD1. V shed 3 bases and J 7 bases; nucleotides not matched to a gene: 8. This CDR3 region has 14 residues. Looked up from germline, CDR1 is SGHAT and CDR2 is FQNNGV. CDR3 sequence: CASSFQGDYGEAFF. The CDR3 DNA reads TGTGCCAGCAGCTTCCAGGGGGATTATGGTGAAGCTTTCTTT.

The chain links TRBV10-3 to TRBJ2-1; 14 bases align to TRBD2. Losses at the gene ends were 2 bases for V and 10 bases for J; bases not matched to a gene: 7. The CDR3 runs 16 residues. Germline loops: CDR1 ENHRY, CDR2 SYGVKD. The CDR3 nucleotides read TGTGCCATCAGTGAGCCTGGGACTAGCGGGGGAGAAGAGCAGTTCTTC. Its translation is CAISEPGTSGGEEQFF.

The CDR3 loop is CASSLGRRRTTNEKLFF. As DNA, the CDR3 is TGTGCCAGCAGCTTAGGGCGGAGACGTACAACTAATGAAAAACTGTTTTTT. The chain links TRBV11-2 to TRBJ1-4; D is unresolved. Trimming removed 1 base at V and 0 bases at J, with 12 bases between. CDR1 and CDR2 (germline): SGHAT, FQNNGV. This CDR3 is 17 amino acids long.

This rearrangement joins TRBV7-6 to TRBJ2-1; D possibly corresponds to TRBD1 (5 bases). Germline loops: CDR1 SGHVS, CDR2 FNYEAQ. The V end was cut by 4 bases, the J end by 6 bases, with 10 bases between. The length of the CDR3 is 13 residues. The CDR3 region is CASSSTRVNEQFF. The DNA for the CDR3 is TGTGCCAGCAGCTCTACCAGGGTCAATGAGCAGTTCTTC.

The CDR3 region has the DNA TGTGCCAGCAGCTTGTCTCGGGGGGGGCTCCCCGGGGAGCTGTTTTTT. It translates to CASSLSRGGLPGELFF. V and J are TRBV5-4 and TRBJ2-2; 8 nucleotides agree with TRBD2. J was trimmed by 6 bases and V by 1 base; bases with no gene match: 8. This CDR3 is 16 amino acids long. Per germline, CDR1 SGHNT and CDR2 YYREEE (reference sequence).

The J gene is TRBJ2-7, the V gene TRBV5-1; D might be TRBD1 (8 bases). The CDR3 covers 14 residues. Trimming pared 5 bases from V and 12 bases from J, leaving 24 bases between. Germline values: CDR1 SGHRS, CDR2 YFSETQ. CDR3 nucleotide sequence: TGCGCCAGCAGGCCCGGGACAGGCGGGGGACGAGCGTACTTC. It specifies CASRPGTGGGRAYF.

This sequence joins TRBV6-5 and TRBJ1-2; D remains ambiguous. This CDR3 contains 14 residues. V was clipped by 0 bases and J by 7 bases, with 12 bases between them. Germline CDR1 MNHEY, CDR2 SVGAGI. The CDR3 DNA is TGTGCCAGCAGTTACTCCGGTTGGGAGGCTGGCTACACCTTC. This codes for CASSYSGWEAGYTF.

The rearrangement uses TRBV7-9 and TRBJ1-2, with 7 bases that match TRBD1. The CDR3 has 16 amino acids. Looked up from germline, CDR1 is SEHNR and CDR2 is FQNEAQ (reference sequence). The V segment lost 5 bases and the J segment 4 bases; nucleotides outside the gene matches: 13. CDR3 nucleotide sequence: TGTGCCAGCAGCCTAGATTCAGGGGGTTTTGCCTATGGCTACACCTTC. Amino acids: CASSLDSGGFAYGYTF. The complete variable domain, with remaining parts taken from reference TRBV7-9 and TRBJ1-2, reads DTGVSQNPRHKITKRGQNVTFRCDPISEHNRLYWYRQTLGQGPEFLTYFQNEAQLEKSRLLSDRFSAERPKGSFSTLEIQRTEQGDSAMYLCASSLDSGGFAYGYTFGSGTRLTVV.

For this clone: Other DNA variants within this sample encode the same CDR3. The V call is TRBV30, the J call TRBJ2-1; D is unclear. The germline V gene encodes CDR1 GTSNPN and CDR2 SVGIG (reference sequence). The V end lost 0 bases, the J end lost 4 bases, and 4 bases lay between the germline ends. The CDR3 contains 12 residues. DNA of the CDR3: TGTGCCTGGAGTGTTCAATACAATGAGCAGTTCTTC. This translates into CAWSVQYNEQFF.

With regard to this clone: One junction end does not reproduce the germline sequence, and a read error may be involved. In DNA form, the CDR3 reads TGTTCCAGCAGCTTACCTCTTCGACTAAGCGGCAGCACAGATACGCAGTATTTT. This encodes CSSSLPLRLSGSTDTQYF. The chain recombines TRBV7-9 with TRBJ2-3; the D gene is possibly TRBD2 (5 bases). The CDR3 is made up of 18 amino acids. Per the germline V gene, CDR1 is SEHNR and CDR2 is FQNEAQ (reference sequence).

A word on this clone: Likely a read error: the CDR3 ends without its conserved phenylalanine or tryptophan. V usage is TRBV27 and J usage is TRBJ2-7, with a weak D call TRBD1 (6 bases). V lost 8 bases to trimming and J lost 2 bases, with 25 bases between them. CDR1 and CDR2 (germline): MNHEY, SMNVEV (reference sequence). This CDR3 comprises 17 residues. CDR3 loop: CASGSPGRTAATYEQYL. CDR3 in DNA: TGTGCCAGCGGATCACCAGGCAGGACAGCCGCAACCTACGAGCAGTACCTC.

The J gene is TRBJ1-1, the V gene TRBV7-8; TRBD1 might be the D (6 bases). The germline V gene encodes CDR1 SGHVS and CDR2 FQNEAQ. Trimming removed 7 bases at V and 5 bases at J, with 14 bases between. CDR3 size: 13 residues. CDR3 residues: CASNMGAGTEAFF. The CDR3 nucleotides are TGTGCCAGCAACATGGGGGCAGGTACTGAAGCTTTCTTT.

The J gene is TRBJ1-2, the V gene TRBV18; possibly TRBD1 for D (5 bases). The CDR3 has 13 residues. Germline CDR1 is KGHSH and CDR2 is LQKENI. V gave up 0 bases and J gave up 8 bases, with 10 bases separating them. The CDR3 DNA reads as TGTGCCAGCTCACCACCGGAGGGGAGCGGCTACACCTTC. Translation: CASSPPEGSGYTF.

The rearrangement uses TRBV6-4 and TRBJ2-5, with D possibly being TRBD1 (5 bases). V lost 0 bases and J 5 bases, leaving 13 bases between the germline ends. From germline, CDR1 is MRHNA and CDR2 SNTAGT. CDR3 length equals 15 residues. The CDR3 region has the DNA TGTGCCAGCAGTGACTCGGCAGGGCCGGACGAGACCCAGTACTTC. It translates to CASSDSAGPDETQYF.

The J gene is TRBJ2-2, the V gene TRBV2; 12 bases match TRBD2. V was pared by 8 bases and J by 4 bases, with 11 bases of the junction left unmatched. The germline V gene has CDR1 SNHLY and CDR2 FYNNEI. CDR3 length: 17 residues. The CDR3: CASRRTSGVTVTGELFF. CDR3 sequence (DNA): TGTGCCAGCCGACGGACTAGCGGGGTTACTGTCACCGGGGAGCTGTTTTTT.

The CDR3 loop reads CATSRDPQGGYGYTF. The CDR3 nucleotides are TGTGCCACCAGCAGAGACCCGCAGGGTGGGTATGGCTACACCTTC. J is TRBJ1-2 and V is TRBV15, with D perhaps matching TRBD1 (5 bases). Trimming cost V 0 bases and J 5 bases, with 13 bases left between them. The CDR3 spans 15 residues. Germline CDR1 reads LNHNV; CDR2 reads YYDKDF (reference sequence). Complete variable domain (other parts from reference TRBV15 and TRBJ1-2): DAMVIQNPRYQVTQFGKPVTLSCSQTLNHNVMYWYQQKSSQAPKLLFHYYDKDFNNEADTPDNFQSRRPNTSFCFLDIRSPGLGDTAMYLCATSRDPQGGYGYTFGSGTRLTVV.

The chain links TRBV7-8 to TRBJ2-3; the match to TRBD2 covers 11 bases. The ends lost 5 bases at V and 6 bases at J; junction bases unmatched: 10. The CDR3 totals 16 residues. CDR1 and CDR2 (germline): SGHVS, FQNEAQ. CDR3: CASSILAGGYRDTQYF. In DNA form, the CDR3 reads TGTGCCAGCAGCATTCTAGCGGGGGGCTACCGGGATACGCAGTATTTT.

As DNA, the CDR3 is TGTGCCAGCAGCTTAACTTGGCAGGGGGAGTCCGAGCAGTACTTC. Encoded protein: CASSLTWQGESEQYF. The chain joins TRBV7-3 to TRBJ2-7, with TRBD1 matching 7 bases. This CDR3 has 15 amino acids. CDR1 and CDR2 from the germline V gene are SGHTA and FQGTGA. V shed 0 bases, J shed 6 bases, and the junction held 8 bases outside the gene matches.

The rearrangement joins TRBV29-1 to TRBJ2-1, with TRBD2 matching 7 bases. CDR1 is SQVTM and CDR2 is ANQGSEA in the germline V gene. V dropped 4 bases and J dropped 10; count of bases not matched to a gene: 10. The length of the CDR3 is 13 residues. CDR3 sequence: CSVGTSRRNEQFF. The CDR3 region has the DNA TGCAGCGTTGGGACTAGTCGTCGGAACGAGCAGTTCTTC.

The gene calls are TRBV7-3 and TRBJ1-1, with 9 positions matching TRBD1. There are 16 residues in the CDR3. The germline V gene encodes CDR1 SGHTA and CDR2 FQGTGA. The V and J ends lost 5 bases and 5 bases, in that order; junction bases with no gene match: 12. Here the CDR3 DNA reads TGTGCCAGCAGCCCTACAGGGGGCCCAGGATATACTGAAGCTTTCTTT. This gives the protein CASSPTGGPGYTEAFF.

This sequence joins TRBV6-6 and TRBJ2-3; D remains ambiguous. Germline values: CDR1 MNHNY, CDR2 SVGAGI (reference sequence). Trimming left V 1 base short and J 0 bases short, with 5 bases between. CDR3 length equals 14 residues. The CDR3 DNA reads TGTGCCAGCAGTTACTATACTAGCACAGATACGCAGTATTTT. This codes for CASSYYTSTDTQYF.

The chain employs TRBV4-3 and TRBJ1-2; D is unclear. V lost 0 bases and J lost 9, with 20 bases in between. CDR1 is LGHNA and CDR2 is YSLEER in the germline V gene. The CDR3 totals 16 residues. This chain's CDR3 is CASSQDLGVTRISYTF. In DNA, the CDR3 is TGCGCCAGCAGCCAAGACTTGGGAGTCACCCGGATTAGCTACACCTTC.